One and the same sample provided the 30 T cell receptor beta chains below, sequenced in a study of T-cell memory formation after mild COVID-19. TCRdb reprocessed the 5' RACE reads via MiXCR and lists one record per CDR3 protein. The table records under 400,000 distinct CDR3 sequences, over 25% of them present only once. Sequenced sample: PBMCs or a T cell subset sorted from them (not recorded which). The receptors were sampled from an adult woman who had mild COVID-19 (a few samples of this study predate the infection). Cell type and time point are not known.

This clonotype appeared once. The chain employs TRBV3-1 and TRBJ1-5; D is ambiguous. V was pared by 2 bases and J by 4 bases, with 6 bases between. This CDR3 is 13 amino acids long. Per the germline V gene, CDR1 is LGHDT and CDR2 is YNNKEL (reference sequence). The CDR3 region has the DNA TGTGCCAGCAGCCAAATAGGGAATCAGCCCCAGCATTTT. It is translated as CASSQIGNQPQHF.

This clonotype was observed a handful of times. This chain joins TRBV2 and TRBJ1-5, with D tentatively TRBD1 (5 bases). Trimming pared 6 bases from V and 0 bases from J, leaving 12 bases between. Germline V gene sequence: CDR1 SNHLY, CDR2 FYNNEI. The CDR3 totals 15 residues. The CDR3 bases are TGTGCCAGCAGGGCGACAGATTATAGCAATCAGCCCCAGCATTTT. Translation gives CASRATDYSNQPQHF.

The CDR3 region has the DNA TGTGCCTATCAGACTAGCGGGATTGGTAATGAGCAGTTCTTC. It encodes CAYQTSGIGNEQFF. The V and J genes are TRBV30 and TRBJ2-1, with 11 bases that match TRBD2. Germline CDR1 is GTSNPN and CDR2 is SVGIG (reference sequence). This CDR3 spans 14 amino acids. V dropped 7 bases and J dropped 7; count of bases not matched to a gene: 9.

This clonotype was counted between two and nine times. The chain has TRBV24-1 and TRBJ1-2; 7 bases line up with TRBD1. V lost 2 bases and J lost 3; bases outside the gene matches: 5. Germline assignment: CDR1 KGHDR and CDR2 SFDVKD. The length of the CDR3 is 15 residues. Here the CDR3 reads CATSDWDSPYYGYTF. The CDR3 DNA follows: TGTGCCACCAGTGATTGGGACAGTCCATACTATGGCTACACCTTC.

The chain joins TRBV7-6 to TRBJ2-2; D may be TRBD1 or TRBD2 (5 bases each). The CDR3 spans 14 residues. CDR1 is SGHVS and CDR2 is FNYEAQ in the germline V gene. The V gene lost 0 bases and the J gene lost 8 bases, with 10 bases spanning the gap. CDR3 DNA: TGTGCCAGCAGCTTAGCGGGGGACCCGGGGGAGCTGTTTTTT. This gives the protein CASSLAGDPGELFF.

This clonotype came up a few times. J is TRBJ1-1 and V is TRBV6-2 or TRBV6-3; no clear D gene. Germline values: CDR1 MNHEY, CDR2 SVGEGT. Trimming stripped 1 base from V and 5 bases from J, with 8 bases between. This CDR3 region has 13 residues. This CDR3 reads CASSYFRSTEAFF. The CDR3 DNA reads as TGTGCCAGCAGTTACTTTCGGTCGACTGAAGCTTTCTTT.

The gene calls are TRBV15 and TRBJ1-2; 9 bases align to TRBD1. CDR3 length equals 15 residues. J was trimmed by 5 bases and V by 4 bases; bases with no gene match: 8. Germline V gene data show CDR1 as LNHNV and CDR2 as YYDKDF (reference sequence). CDR3: CATSTRQGDLYGYTF. The CDR3, as DNA: TGTGCCACCAGCACCCGACAGGGGGACCTATATGGCTACACCTTC. Full variable domain (outside the CDR3, taken from reference TRBV15 and TRBJ1-2): DAMVIQNPRYQVTQFGKPVTLSCSQTLNHNVMYWYQQKSSQAPKLLFHYYDKDFNNEADTPDNFQSRRPNTSFCFLDIRSPGLGDTAMYLCATSTRQGDLYGYTFGSGTRLTVV.

This clonotype was counted a few times. This chain links TRBV15 with TRBJ1-4; the D is unclear. Germline V gene sequence: CDR1 LNHNV, CDR2 YYDKDF (reference sequence). V lost 3 bases, J lost 7 bases, and 9 bases lay in between. The CDR3 has 13 residues. The CDR3 spells CATSRGLSEKLFF. The CDR3 coding sequence is TGTGCCACCAGCAGGGGATTAAGTGAAAAACTGTTTTTT.

Turning to this clonotype: The junction shows a germline mismatch at one end, possibly a read error. This sequence joins TRBV6-1 and TRBJ2-3; D remains unclear. There are 12 residues in the CDR3. Germline V gives CDR1 MNHNS, CDR2 SASEGT. CDR3 residues: CASSSSTDTQCF. The CDR3 DNA is TGTGCCAGCAGTTCTTCCACAGATACGCAGTGTTTT.

V gene TRBV20-1 combines with J gene TRBJ2-1, with TRBD2 matching 11 bases. The germline gives CDR1 DFQATT, CDR2 SNEGSKA (reference sequence). CDR3 size: 14 residues. Losses at the gene ends were 6 bases for V and 4 bases for J; bases not matched to a gene: 5. Here the CDR3 DNA reads TGCAGTGCCCCGGGACTAGCGGAGTACAATGAGCAGTTCTTC. It yields the protein CSAPGLAEYNEQFF.

The V gene is TRBV14, the J gene TRBJ2-1; 8 bases map to TRBD1. CDR3 length: 13 residues. The V gene's germline CDR1 is SGHDN and CDR2 FVKESK. V lost 0 bases to trimming and J lost 15 bases; unmatched junction nucleotides: 7. The CDR3 spells CASSQDLRTGSFF. The CDR3 DNA follows: TGTGCCAGCAGCCAAGATCTGAGGACAGGGTCGTTCTTC.

The chain links TRBV7-9 to TRBJ2-5, with TRBD2 as a possible D gene (6 bases). The CDR3 extends over 14 amino acids. The germline V gene has CDR1 SEHNR and CDR2 FQNEAQ (reference sequence). The V end was cut by 7 bases, the J end by 1 base, with 13 bases between. The chain's CDR3 is CASTTWDFQETQYF. CDR3 sequence (DNA): TGTGCCAGCACCACTTGGGACTTCCAAGAGACCCAGTACTTC.

This chain joins TRBV7-6 and TRBJ1-2, with 7 bases that match TRBD1. This CDR3 contains 15 residues. The germline gives CDR1 SGHVS, CDR2 FNYEAQ. V shed 5 bases and J 5 bases; nucleotides not matched to a gene: 11. The CDR3 loop is CASSLDGTALYGYTF. The CDR3 coding sequence is TGTGCCAGCAGCCTCGATGGGACAGCCCTATATGGCTACACCTTC.

V is TRBV7-8 and J is TRBJ1-5, with no clear D. The CDR3 is 13 amino acids. V shed 4 bases and J shed 7 bases, with 11 bases lying between them. Germline V lookup: CDR1 SGHVS, CDR2 FQNEAQ. CDR3 sequence: CASSSRVDQPQHF. CDR3 in DNA: TGTGCCAGCAGCTCCCGGGTTGACCAGCCCCAGCATTTT.

The rearrangement uses TRBV28 and TRBJ2-7; 9 bases match TRBD1. The germline V gene encodes CDR1 MDHEN and CDR2 SYDVKM. With 7 bases clipped from V and 0 bases from J, the junction kept 4 bases outside the gene matches. The CDR3 is 14 amino acids. In nucleotides, the CDR3 is TGTGCCAGCACAGGGACAGGGATCTCCTACGAGCAGTACTTC. This sequence encodes CASTGTGISYEQYF.

V and J are TRBV20-1 and TRBJ1-2, with 12 bases matching TRBD1. The CDR3 is made up of 15 amino acids. Germline-derived CDR1 and CDR2 are DFQATT and SNEGSKA (reference sequence). The V and J ends lost 6 bases and 4 bases, in that order; junction bases with no gene match: 9. The DNA for the CDR3 is TGCAGTGCCACCCGGGGACAGGGGGCAAGCTATGGCTACACCTTC. Its translation: CSATRGQGASYGYTF.

As to this clonotype: A read error is possible here, since a much larger clone lies one base away. The J gene is TRBJ2-5, the V gene TRBV11-2; TRBD2 agrees at 7 bases. The CDR3 loop spans 15 amino acids. The ends lost 5 bases at V and 5 bases at J; junction bases unmatched: 11. Germline values: CDR1 SGHAT, CDR2 FQNNGV. The CDR3 nucleotides are TGTGCCAGCAGCAACATGGCGGGAGTAACGGAGACCCAGTACTTC. Its protein product is CASSNMAGVTETQYF.

The CDR3 spells CASSQDLGASEQYF. The DNA for the CDR3 is TGCGCCAGCAGCCAAGATCTGGGGGCGAGCGAGCAGTACTTC. V and J are TRBV4-3 and TRBJ2-7, with D tentatively TRBD1 (6 bases). The CDR3 has 14 amino acids. Trimming pared 0 bases from V and 6 bases from J, leaving 12 bases between. Germline assignment: CDR1 LGHNA and CDR2 YSLEER.

The chain combines TRBV9 with TRBJ2-2; D is possibly TRBD1 or TRBD2 (6 bases each). Trimming stripped 8 bases from V and 0 bases from J, with 14 bases between. Germline V CDR1 and CDR2: SGDLS, YYNGEE. CDR3 length equals 15 residues. The CDR3 DNA follows: TGTGCCAGTCGGGGGCAGGGATCGAACACCGGGGAGCTGTTTTTT. It encodes CASRGQGSNTGELFF.

The chain carries TRBV6-5 and TRBJ2-1; no clear D gene. Trimming left V 0 bases short and J 7 bases short, with 13 bases between. The germline V gene has CDR1 MNHEY and CDR2 SVGAGI. The CDR3 contains 15 residues. CDR3 sequence reads: CASSYSIGVDNEQFF. The CDR3 DNA reads as TGTGCCAGCAGTTACTCGATTGGGGTGGATAATGAGCAGTTCTTC.

The table lists this clonotype with a few counts. The rearrangement links TRBV5-5 to TRBJ1-2, with a tentative D call TRBD1 (6 bases). The CDR3 has 15 residues. Trimming pared 4 bases from V and 3 bases from J, leaving 16 bases between. The germline V gene has CDR1 SGHKS and CDR2 YYEKEE (reference sequence). The CDR3 is CASSIGQSGDYGYTF. The CDR3 nucleotides are TGTGCCAGCAGCATAGGACAGAGCGGAGACTATGGCTACACCTTC.

This clonotype was seen more than once but under ten times. The chain uses TRBV30 and TRBJ1-6, with a weak D call TRBD1 (5 bases). The CDR3 contains 15 residues. Per the germline V gene, CDR1 is GTSNPN and CDR2 is SVGIG (reference sequence). V lost 5 bases, J lost 9 bases, and 20 bases lay in between. The CDR3 region has the DNA TGTGCCTGGGGGGGAATTCGGGGGATCGGTTCACCCCTCCACTTT. It yields the protein CAWGGIRGIGSPLHF.

V and J are TRBV30 and TRBJ2-1; 10 bases align to TRBD2. The CDR3 has 14 residues. Trimming removed 4 bases from V and 7 bases from J; junction bases left unmatched: 7. Germline V gene sequence: CDR1 GTSNPN, CDR2 SVGIG (reference sequence). DNA for the CDR3: TGTGCCTGGATTTCAGCGGGGGGGCGTAATGAGCAGTTCTTC. It codes for CAWISAGGRNEQFF. Combining the CDR3 with reference TRBV30 and TRBJ2-1 gives the whole variable domain SQTIHQWPATLVQPVGSPLSLECTVEGTSNPNLYWYRQAAGRGLQLLFYSVGIGQISSEVPQNLSASRPQDRQFILSSKKLLLSDSGFYLCAWISAGGRNEQFFGPGTRLTVL.

This clonotype was found a few times. The rearrangement links TRBV4-3 to TRBJ2-7; D is ambiguous. Germline V lookup: CDR1 LGHNA, CDR2 YSLEER. The germline V and J ends were trimmed by 1 base and 4 bases, with 14 bases remaining between them. This CDR3 is 15 amino acids long. The CDR3 region has the DNA TGCGCCAGCAGCCAAGCGGCGGAGCCGGAGTACGAGCAGTACTTC. Its translation: CASSQAAEPEYEQYF.

Written as DNA, the CDR3 is TGTGCCAGCAGCCTTCCGTACACAGATACGCAGTATTTT. It translates to CASSLPYTDTQYF. The rearrangement joins TRBV3-1 to TRBJ2-3; D call uncertain. Trimming took off 4 bases at V and 2 bases at J, with 7 bases between the two ends. The CDR3 spans 13 residues. Germline assignment: CDR1 LGHDT and CDR2 YNNKEL (reference sequence).

This chain joins TRBV20-1 and TRBJ2-5; unclear D gene. Germline loops: CDR1 DFQATT, CDR2 SNEGSKA (reference sequence). Trimming removed 3 bases at V and 3 bases at J, with 8 bases between. The CDR3 has 12 amino acids. The CDR3 sequence: CSASRQEETQYF. The CDR3 DNA follows: TGCAGTGCTAGTAGGCAGGAAGAGACCCAGTACTTC.

This clonotype was found a few times. CDR3 amino acids: CASSLPLLETQYF. CDR3 in DNA: TGTGCCAGCAGCTTACCTCTCTTAGAGACCCAGTACTTC. V gene TRBV11-3 combines with J gene TRBJ2-5; D not certain. Germline values: CDR1 SGHNT, CDR2 YENEEA. This CDR3 contains 13 residues. Trimming took off 2 bases at V and 4 bases at J, with 8 bases between the two ends.

The chain couples TRBV7-3 to TRBJ2-2; 7 bases map to TRBD1. J lost 2 bases, V lost 6 bases, and 6 bases had no gene match. The CDR3 is 15 residues long. The germline V gene encodes CDR1 SGHTA and CDR2 FQGTGA. CDR3 loop: CASRLQGTNTGELFF. CDR3 coding DNA: TGTGCCAGCAGGTTACAGGGGACCAACACCGGGGAGCTGTTTTTT.

CDR3 DNA: TGTGCCAGCAGTTCCAGGGGTAGGAGGGGCGAGCAGTACTTC. The encoded protein is CASSSRGRRGEQYF. The V gene is TRBV12-3 or TRBV12-4, the J gene TRBJ2-7; D may be TRBD1 or TRBD2 (6 bases each). The CDR3 has 14 amino acids. Trimming shortened V by 4 bases and J by 6 bases, and 16 bases separated the two germline ends.

This chain joins TRBV20-1 and TRBJ2-3; 10 nucleotides align to TRBD2. This CDR3 comprises 15 residues. The germline V gene encodes CDR1 DFQATT and CDR2 SNEGSKA (reference sequence). The J segment lost 1 base and the V segment lost 5 bases, leaving 6 bases of the junction unmatched. In DNA, the CDR3 is TGCAGTGCTGGCGGACTAGCGGACCGCACAGATACGCAGTATTTT. The encoded protein is CSAGGLADRTDTQYF.